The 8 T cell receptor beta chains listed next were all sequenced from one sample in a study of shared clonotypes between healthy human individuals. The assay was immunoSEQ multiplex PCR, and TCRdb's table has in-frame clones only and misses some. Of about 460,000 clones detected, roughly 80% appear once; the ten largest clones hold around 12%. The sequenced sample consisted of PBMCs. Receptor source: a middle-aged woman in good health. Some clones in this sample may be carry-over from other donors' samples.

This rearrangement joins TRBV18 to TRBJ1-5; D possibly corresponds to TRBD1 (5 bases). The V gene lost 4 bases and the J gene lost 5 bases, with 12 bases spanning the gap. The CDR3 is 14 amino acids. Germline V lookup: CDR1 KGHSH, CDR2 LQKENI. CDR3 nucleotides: TGTGCCAGCTCACAGGGCCAGGGCGATCAGCCCCAGCATTTT. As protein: CASSQGQGDQPQHF.

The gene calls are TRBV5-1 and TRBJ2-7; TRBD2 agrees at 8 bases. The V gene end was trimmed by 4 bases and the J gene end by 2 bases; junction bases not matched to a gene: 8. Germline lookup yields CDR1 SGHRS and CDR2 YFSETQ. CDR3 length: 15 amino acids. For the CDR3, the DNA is TGCGCCAGCAGCCCGAGGGGGACTAGTACCTACGAGCAGTACTTC. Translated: CASSPRGTSTYEQYF.

In DNA form, the CDR3 reads TGCAGCGGGGAGACCACAGATACGCAGTATTTT. Translated: CSGETTDTQYF. The chain employs TRBV20-1 and TRBJ2-3, with D perhaps matching TRBD2 (5 bases). Germline values: CDR1 DFQATT, CDR2 SNEGSKA (reference sequence). The length of the CDR3 is 11 residues.

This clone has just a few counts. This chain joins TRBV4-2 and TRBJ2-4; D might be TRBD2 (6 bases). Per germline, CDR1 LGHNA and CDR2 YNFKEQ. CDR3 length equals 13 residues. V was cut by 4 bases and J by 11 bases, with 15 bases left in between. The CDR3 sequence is CASSLDSRELQYF. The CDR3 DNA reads TGTGCCAGCAGCCTAGACTCCCGGGAGCTTCAGTACTTC.

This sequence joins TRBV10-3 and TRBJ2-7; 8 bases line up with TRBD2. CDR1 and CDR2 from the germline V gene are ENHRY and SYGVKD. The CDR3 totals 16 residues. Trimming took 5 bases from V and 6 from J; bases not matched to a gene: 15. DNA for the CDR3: TGTGCCATCAGTCCCCGGGGGGGATTCGACAAGTCCGAGCAGTACTTC. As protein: CAISPRGGFDKSEQYF.

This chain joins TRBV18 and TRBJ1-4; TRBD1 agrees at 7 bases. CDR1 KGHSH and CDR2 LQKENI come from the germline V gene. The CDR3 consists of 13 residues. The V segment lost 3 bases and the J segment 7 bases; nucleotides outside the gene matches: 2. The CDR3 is CASSPDRVEKLFF. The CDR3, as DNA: TGTGCCAGCTCACCCGACAGGGTTGAAAAACTGTTTTTT.

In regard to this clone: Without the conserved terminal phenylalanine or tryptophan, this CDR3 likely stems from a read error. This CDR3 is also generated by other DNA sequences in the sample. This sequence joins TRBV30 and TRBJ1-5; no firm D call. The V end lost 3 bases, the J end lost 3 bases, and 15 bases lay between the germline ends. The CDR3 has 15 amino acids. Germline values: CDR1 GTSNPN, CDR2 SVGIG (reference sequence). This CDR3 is CAWSALLGSNQPQHS. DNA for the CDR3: TGTGCCTGGAGCGCACTTTTGGGATCCAATCAGCCCCAGCATTCT.

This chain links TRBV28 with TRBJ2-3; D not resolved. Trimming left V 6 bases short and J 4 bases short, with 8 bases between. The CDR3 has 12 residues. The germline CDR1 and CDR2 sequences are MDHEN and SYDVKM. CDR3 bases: TGTGCCAGCAGCCCTCTCCCAGATACGCAGTATTTT. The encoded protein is CASSPLPDTQYF.